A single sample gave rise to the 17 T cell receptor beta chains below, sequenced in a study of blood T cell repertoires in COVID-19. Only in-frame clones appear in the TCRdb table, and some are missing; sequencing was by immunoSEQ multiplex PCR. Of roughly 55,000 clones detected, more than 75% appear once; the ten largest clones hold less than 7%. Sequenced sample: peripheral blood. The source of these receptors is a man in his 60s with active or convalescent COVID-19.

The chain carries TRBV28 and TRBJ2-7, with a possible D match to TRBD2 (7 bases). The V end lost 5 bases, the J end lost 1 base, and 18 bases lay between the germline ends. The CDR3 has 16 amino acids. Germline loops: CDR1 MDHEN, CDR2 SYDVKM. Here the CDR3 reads CASSDPLGGPSYEQYF. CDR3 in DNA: TGTGCCAGCAGTGACCCCCTGGGGGGGCCATCCTACGAGCAGTACTTC.

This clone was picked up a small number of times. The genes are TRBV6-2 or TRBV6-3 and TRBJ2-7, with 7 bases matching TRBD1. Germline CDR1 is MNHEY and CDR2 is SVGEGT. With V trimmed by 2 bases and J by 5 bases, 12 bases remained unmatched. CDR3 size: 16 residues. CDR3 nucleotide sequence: TGTGCCAGCAGTTACGATTCCGGCAGGGGGAGACACGAGCAGTACTTC. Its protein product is CASSYDSGRGRHEQYF.

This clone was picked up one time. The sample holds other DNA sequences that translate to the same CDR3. Written as DNA, the CDR3 is TGTGCCAGCAGCTTTACAGGGGAGGAGACCCAGTACTTC. Its translation: CASSFTGEETQYF. The chain couples TRBV5-4 to TRBJ2-5, with 7 nucleotides matching TRBD1. The CDR3 loop spans 13 amino acids. V was clipped by 2 bases and J by 5 bases; unmatched bases: 3. Germline V CDR1 and CDR2: SGHNT, YYREEE (reference sequence).

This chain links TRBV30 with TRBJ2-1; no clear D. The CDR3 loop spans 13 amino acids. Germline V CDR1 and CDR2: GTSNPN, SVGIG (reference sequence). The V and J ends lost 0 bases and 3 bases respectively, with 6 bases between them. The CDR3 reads CAWSVNNYNEQFF. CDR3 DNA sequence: TGTGCCTGGAGTGTAAACAACTACAATGAGCAGTTCTTC.

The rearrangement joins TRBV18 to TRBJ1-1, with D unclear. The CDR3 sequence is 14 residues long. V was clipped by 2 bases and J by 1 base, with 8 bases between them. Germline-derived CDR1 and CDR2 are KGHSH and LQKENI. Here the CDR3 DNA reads TGTGCCAGCTCACCAATAGCTCGGAACACTGAAGCTTTCTTT. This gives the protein CASSPIARNTEAFF.

Here the CDR3 DNA reads TGTGCCAGCAGCTCTACTGACAGGGGGCGGGTCGGGGAGCTGTTTTTT. Its protein product is CASSSTDRGRVGELFF. The V call is TRBV7-9, the J call TRBJ2-2, with 10 nucleotides matching TRBD1. V was pared by 4 bases and J by 7 bases, with 9 bases of the junction left unmatched. There are 16 residues in the CDR3. Germline values: CDR1 SEHNR, CDR2 FQNEAQ (reference sequence). The full variable domain, completed using reference TRBV7-9 and TRBJ2-2, is DTGVSQNPRHKITKRGQNVTFRCDPISEHNRLYWYRQTLGQGPEFLTYFQNEAQLEKSRLLSDRFSAERPKGSFSTLEIQRTEQGDSAMYLCASSSTDRGRVGELFFGEGSRLTVL.

This chain's CDR3 is CASSLSGTSEATQYF. DNA for the CDR3: TGCGCCAGCAGCTTGAGTGGGACTAGCGAGGCTACGCAGTATTTT. The rearrangement links TRBV5-1 to TRBJ2-3, with TRBD2 matching 10 bases. The length of the CDR3 is 15 residues. Germline V CDR1 and CDR2: SGHRS, YFSETQ. The ends lost 1 base at V and 8 bases at J; junction bases unmatched: 7.

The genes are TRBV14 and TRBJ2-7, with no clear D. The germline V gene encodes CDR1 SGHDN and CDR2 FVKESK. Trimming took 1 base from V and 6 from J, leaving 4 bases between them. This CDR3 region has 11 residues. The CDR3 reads CASSQGPEQYF. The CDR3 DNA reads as TGTGCCAGCAGCCAAGGGCCCGAGCAGTACTTC.

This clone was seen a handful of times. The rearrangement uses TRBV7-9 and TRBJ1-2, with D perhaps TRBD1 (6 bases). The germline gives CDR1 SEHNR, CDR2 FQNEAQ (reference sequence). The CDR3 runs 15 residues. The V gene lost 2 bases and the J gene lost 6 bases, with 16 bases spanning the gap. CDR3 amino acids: CASSLKGTGMDGYTF. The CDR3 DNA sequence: TGTGCCAGCAGCTTAAAAGGTACAGGGATGGATGGCTACACCTTC.

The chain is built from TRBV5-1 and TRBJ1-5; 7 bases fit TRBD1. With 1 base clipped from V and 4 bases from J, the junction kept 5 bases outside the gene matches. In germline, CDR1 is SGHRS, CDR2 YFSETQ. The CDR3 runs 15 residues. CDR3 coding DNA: TGCGCCAGCAGCTTGCGACAGGGCGAAAATCAGCCCCAGCATTTT. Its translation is CASSLRQGENQPQHF.

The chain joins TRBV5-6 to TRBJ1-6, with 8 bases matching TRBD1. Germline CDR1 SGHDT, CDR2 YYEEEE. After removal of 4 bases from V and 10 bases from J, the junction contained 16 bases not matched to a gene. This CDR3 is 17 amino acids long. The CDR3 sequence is CASSPPGGAGGKSPLHF. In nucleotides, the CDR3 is TGTGCCAGCAGCCCACCTGGGGGGGCAGGGGGCAAATCACCCCTCCACTTT.

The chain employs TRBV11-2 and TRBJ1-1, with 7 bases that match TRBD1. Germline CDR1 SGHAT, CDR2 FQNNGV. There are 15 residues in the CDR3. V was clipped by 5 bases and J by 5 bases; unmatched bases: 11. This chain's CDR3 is CASSLFQGDATEAFF. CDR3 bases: TGTGCCAGCAGCCTCTTCCAGGGGGATGCGACTGAAGCTTTCTTT.

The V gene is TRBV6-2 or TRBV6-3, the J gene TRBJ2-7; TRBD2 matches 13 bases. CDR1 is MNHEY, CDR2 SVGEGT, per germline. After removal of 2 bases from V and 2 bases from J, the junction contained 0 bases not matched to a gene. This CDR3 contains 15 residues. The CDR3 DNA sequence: TGTGCCAGCAGTTACGGGACTAGCGGGACCTACGAGCAGTACTTC. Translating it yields CASSYGTSGTYEQYF.

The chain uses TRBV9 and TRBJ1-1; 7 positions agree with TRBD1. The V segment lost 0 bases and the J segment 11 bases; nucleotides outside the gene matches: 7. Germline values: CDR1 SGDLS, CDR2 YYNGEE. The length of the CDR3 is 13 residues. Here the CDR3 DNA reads TGTGCCAGCAGCGTAGCTTCTAGGGGGCAGGCTTTCTTT. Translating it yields CASSVASRGQAFF.

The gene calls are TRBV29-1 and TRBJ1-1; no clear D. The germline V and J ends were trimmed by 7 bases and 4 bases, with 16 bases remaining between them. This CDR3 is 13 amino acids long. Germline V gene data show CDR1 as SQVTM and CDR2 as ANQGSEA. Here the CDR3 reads CSAKGGLSTEAFF. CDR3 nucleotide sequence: TGCAGCGCAAAGGGAGGGTTGAGCACTGAAGCTTTCTTT.

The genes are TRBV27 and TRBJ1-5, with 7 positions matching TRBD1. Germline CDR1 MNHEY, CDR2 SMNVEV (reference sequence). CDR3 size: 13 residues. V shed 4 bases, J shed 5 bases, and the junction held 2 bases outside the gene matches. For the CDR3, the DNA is TGTGCCAGCAGTTGGGACAGAGATCAGCCCCAGCATTTT. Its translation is CASSWDRDQPQHF.

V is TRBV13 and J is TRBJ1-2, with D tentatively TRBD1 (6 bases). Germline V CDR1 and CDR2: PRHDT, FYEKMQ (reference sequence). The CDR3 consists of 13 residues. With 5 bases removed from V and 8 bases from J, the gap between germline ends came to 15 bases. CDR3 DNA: TGTGCCAGCAGCCGTGACAGGCCGGAAGGCTACACCTTC. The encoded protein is CASSRDRPEGYTF. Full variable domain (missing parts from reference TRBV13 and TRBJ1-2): AAGVIQSPRHLIKEKRETATLKCYPIPRHDTVYWYQQGPGQDPQFLISFYEKMQSDKGSIPDRFSAQQFSDYHSELNMSSLELGDSALYFCASSRDRPEGYTFGSGTRLTVV.